What follows are 16 T cell receptor beta chains derived from one specimen sequenced in a study of T cell repertoires in cytomegalovirus infection. TCRdb reprocessed the reads via MiXCR and lists one record per CDR3 protein. The sample records fewer than 700,000 distinct CDR3 sequences, 20% to 30% being singletons. Sequencing input: CD8+ T cells from PBMCs. The origin of the receptors is a human donor in good health (CMV status not recorded). Some clones in this sample may be carry-over from other donors' samples.

This clonotype has at least ten counts. This chain joins TRBV28 and TRBJ1-5; no clear D gene. Germline assignment: CDR1 MDHEN and CDR2 SYDVKM. This CDR3 region has 12 residues. V was cut by 4 bases and J by 5 bases, with 6 bases left in between. CDR3 in DNA: TGTGCCAGCAGTTCGGACCATCAGCCCCAGCATTTT. It is translated as CASSSDHQPQHF. The full variable domain, with the rest looked up from reference TRBV28 and TRBJ1-5, is DVKVTQSSRYLVKRTGEKVFLECVQDMDHENMFWYRQDPGLGLRLIYFSYDVKMKEKGDIPEGYSVSREKKERFSLILESASTNQTSMYLCASSSDHQPQHFGDGTRLSIL.

The chain has TRBV28 and TRBJ1-1; D gene uncertain. CDR3 length: 15 amino acids. The germline V gene has CDR1 MDHEN and CDR2 SYDVKM. V dropped 7 bases and J dropped 0 bases, with 15 bases sitting between them. The CDR3: CASTLLSSMNTEAFF. Here the CDR3 DNA reads TGTGCCAGCACCCTCTTATCGAGCATGAACACTGAAGCTTTCTTT.

The genes are TRBV7-6 and TRBJ1-5; D is ambiguous. Looked up from germline, CDR1 is SGHVS and CDR2 is FNYEAQ. Trimming removed 2 bases at V and 0 bases at J, with 8 bases between. The CDR3 is 15 residues long. CDR3 nucleotide sequence: TGTGCCAGCAGCTTATACGGAAATAGCAATCAGCCCCAGCATTTT. Its protein product is CASSLYGNSNQPQHF.

As concerns this clonotype: The junction and the germline gene differ at one end; a read error may be behind it. J is TRBJ1-5 and V is TRBV4-1; TRBD1 matches at 7 bases. This CDR3 comprises 15 residues. Per the germline V gene, CDR1 is MGHRA and CDR2 is YSYEKL. The CDR3 nucleotides are TGCGCCAGCAGCCAAGATCCCAGGGGGGATCAGCCCCAGCAATTT. This translates into CASSQDPRGDQPQQF.

This clonotype showed up just a few times. This rearrangement joins TRBV28 to TRBJ1-1, with a possible D match to TRBD1 (5 bases). V was pared by 2 bases and J by 4 bases, with 11 bases between. CDR3 size: 14 residues. The germline gives CDR1 MDHEN, CDR2 SYDVKM. CDR3 protein: CASSLRQSLTEAFF. CDR3 sequence (DNA): TGTGCCAGCAGTTTAAGACAGAGCCTCACTGAAGCTTTCTTT.

This rearrangement joins TRBV29-1 to TRBJ1-1; possibly TRBD1 for D (5 bases). In germline, CDR1 is SQVTM, CDR2 ANQGSEA. CDR3 length: 14 amino acids. Trimming cost V 1 base and J 5 bases, with 14 bases left between them. The CDR3 reads CSVEGGRGSTEAFF. CDR3 DNA sequence: TGCAGCGTTGAAGGAGGGAGGGGTTCGACTGAAGCTTTCTTT.

The table lists this clonotype with a few counts. This rearrangement joins TRBV6-1 to TRBJ2-6; the D gene could be TRBD1 or TRBD2 (5 bases each). Trimming took 5 bases from V and 4 from J, leaving 12 bases between them. The CDR3 covers 15 residues. Per germline, CDR1 MNHNS and CDR2 SASEGT. CDR3: CASSRDGSGANVLTF. CDR3 bases: TGTGCCAGCAGTCGGGACGGGTCAGGGGCCAACGTCCTGACTTTC.

This clonotype was counted only a few times. The chain is built from TRBV20-1 and TRBJ2-2, with D possibly matching TRBD1 (6 bases). The CDR3 spans 16 residues. Looked up from germline, CDR1 is DFQATT and CDR2 is SNEGSKA (reference sequence). Between the trimmed V and J ends, which lost 1 base and 0 bases, there was a span of 12 bases. The DNA for the CDR3 is TGCAGTGCTAGAGCTAGGACAGCCGCGAACACCGGGGAGCTGTTTTTT. Translated: CSARARTAANTGELFF.

This clonotype was observed a few times. The chain joins TRBV20-1 to TRBJ2-1; 8 bases agree with TRBD2. With V trimmed by 6 bases and J by 2 bases, 12 bases remained unmatched. The CDR3 is 16 residues long. CDR1 DFQATT and CDR2 SNEGSKA come from the germline V gene (reference sequence). The CDR3 bases are TGCAGTGCAGTCACCGGGGAGCGGGGGACCTACAATGAGCAGTTCTTC. Amino acid sequence: CSAVTGERGTYNEQFF.

In this sample, this clonotype turned up many times. The rearrangement joins TRBV12-3 or TRBV12-4 to TRBJ2-2, with a tentative D call TRBD1 (6 bases). The CDR3 runs 14 residues. V was pared by 5 bases and J by 4 bases, with 11 bases between. CDR3 in amino acids: CASSQGTVTGELFF. The CDR3 bases are TGTGCCAGCAGTCAGGGGACGGTCACCGGGGAGCTGTTTTTT.

This clonotype came up a few times. This chain links TRBV6-2 or TRBV6-3 with TRBJ2-5, with a weak D call TRBD1 (6 bases). The CDR3 runs to 15 residues. The V gene lost 6 bases and the J gene lost 1 base, with 15 bases spanning the gap. Germline V gene lookup returns CDR1 MNHEY and CDR2 SVGEGT. CDR3: CASSTEQGVQETQYF. CDR3 nucleotides: TGTGCCAGCAGCACCGAACAGGGAGTCCAAGAGACCCAGTACTTC.

Note on this clonotype: Just one base apart from a much larger clone, this may be a read error. The chain carries TRBV5-1 and TRBJ1-1; D is undetermined. The V gene's germline CDR1 is SGHRS and CDR2 YFSETQ. This CDR3 contains 14 residues. V was clipped by 6 bases and J by 1 base, with 13 bases between them. The CDR3 here is CASTWGSWNTEAFF. The CDR3, as DNA: TGCGCCAGCACCTGGGGATCATGGAACACTGAAGCTTTCTTT.

The chain uses TRBV7-9 and TRBJ2-7, with 7 bases aligning to TRBD2. Germline V gene sequence: CDR1 SEHNR, CDR2 FQNEAQ (reference sequence). Germline trimming cut 5 bases from V and 1 base from J; bases unmatched to any gene: 8. This CDR3 contains 15 residues. CDR3 loop: CASSTAGDSSYEQYF. Here the CDR3 DNA reads TGTGCCAGCAGCACCGCGGGAGACTCATCCTACGAGCAGTACTTC.

There are a few counts of this clonotype. This chain joins TRBV28 and TRBJ1-1; D is ambiguous. This CDR3 spans 14 amino acids. Germline CDR1 reads MDHEN; CDR2 reads SYDVKM. Trimming cost V 0 bases and J 1 base, with 6 bases left between them. CDR3 sequence (DNA): TGTGCCAGCAGTTTATGGACTCAGAACACTGAAGCTTTCTTT. Translated: CASSLWTQNTEAFF.

Comment on this clonotype: It may be a read error: a sequence one base away is much more abundant. Without the conserved terminal phenylalanine or tryptophan, this CDR3 likely stems from a read error. The chain carries TRBV7-2 and TRBJ2-3; TRBD2 agrees at 8 bases. J lost 6 bases, V lost 5 bases, and 10 bases had no gene match. From germline, CDR1 is SGHTA and CDR2 FQGNSA. CDR3 length: 15 residues. CDR3 sequence reads: CASSPLGGASDTQYY. The CDR3, as DNA: TGTGCCAGCAGCCCCCTCGGGGGGGCATCTGATACGCAGTATTAT.

This clonotype was detected a few times. The chain joins TRBV7-8 to TRBJ1-3, with TRBD1 as a possible D gene (5 bases). Germline V gene sequence: CDR1 SGHVS, CDR2 FQNEAQ. The CDR3 sequence is 17 residues long. The V gene lost 2 bases and the J gene lost 4 bases, with 18 bases spanning the gap. CDR3 sequence reads: CASSLYGDVLIGNTIYF. For the CDR3, the DNA is TGTGCCAGCAGCTTATATGGGGACGTGCTAATCGGAAACACCATATATTTT.